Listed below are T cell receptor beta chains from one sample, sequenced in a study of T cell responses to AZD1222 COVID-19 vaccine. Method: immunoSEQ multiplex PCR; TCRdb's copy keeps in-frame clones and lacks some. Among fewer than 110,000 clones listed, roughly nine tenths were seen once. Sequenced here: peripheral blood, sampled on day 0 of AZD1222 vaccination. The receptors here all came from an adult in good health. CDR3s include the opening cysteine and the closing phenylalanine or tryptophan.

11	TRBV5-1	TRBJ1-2	CASSLGLGYTF
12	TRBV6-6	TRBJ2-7	CASREGLGEQYF
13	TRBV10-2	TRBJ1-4	CASSDQGGEKLFF
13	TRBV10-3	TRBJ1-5	CAISADGNQPQHF
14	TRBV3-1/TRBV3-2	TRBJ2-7	CASSPWAGDYEQYF
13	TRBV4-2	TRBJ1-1	CASSQGGSGEAFF
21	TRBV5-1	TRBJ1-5	CASSLNSRGSDFNLISQPQHF
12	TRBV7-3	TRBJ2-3	CASSPGSDTQYF
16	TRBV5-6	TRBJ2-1	CASSLTGTSGRNEQFF
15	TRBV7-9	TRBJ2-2	CASSLGQGDTGELFF